This T cell receptor beta chain was retrieved from a study of blood T cell repertoires in COVID-19. Original processing methods: For nucleated cells, counts were estimated from reference gene primer amplification. Some clones are missing from TCRdb's copy, which holds only in-frame ones; the method was immunoSEQ multiplex PCR. The V and J calls and clone size come from that table; D and trimming were worked out from the DNA. In the table there are 280,000 or so clones, around 82% of which are singletons. V lost 0 bases and J lost 2, with 12 bases in between. Germline assignment: CDR1 SGHDT and CDR2 YYEEEE. The CDR3 covers 16 residues.

The receptor was derived from a woman aged 45 to 65 who had recovered from COVID-19. The specimen sequenced was peripheral blood. This chain uses TRBV5-6 with TRBJ2-1; possibly TRBD1 for D (6 bases). CDR3 DNA sequence: TGTGCCAGCAGCTTGGGTGGCCCAGGGGCCTACAATGAGCAGTTCTTC. It specifies CASSLGGPGAYNEQFF.